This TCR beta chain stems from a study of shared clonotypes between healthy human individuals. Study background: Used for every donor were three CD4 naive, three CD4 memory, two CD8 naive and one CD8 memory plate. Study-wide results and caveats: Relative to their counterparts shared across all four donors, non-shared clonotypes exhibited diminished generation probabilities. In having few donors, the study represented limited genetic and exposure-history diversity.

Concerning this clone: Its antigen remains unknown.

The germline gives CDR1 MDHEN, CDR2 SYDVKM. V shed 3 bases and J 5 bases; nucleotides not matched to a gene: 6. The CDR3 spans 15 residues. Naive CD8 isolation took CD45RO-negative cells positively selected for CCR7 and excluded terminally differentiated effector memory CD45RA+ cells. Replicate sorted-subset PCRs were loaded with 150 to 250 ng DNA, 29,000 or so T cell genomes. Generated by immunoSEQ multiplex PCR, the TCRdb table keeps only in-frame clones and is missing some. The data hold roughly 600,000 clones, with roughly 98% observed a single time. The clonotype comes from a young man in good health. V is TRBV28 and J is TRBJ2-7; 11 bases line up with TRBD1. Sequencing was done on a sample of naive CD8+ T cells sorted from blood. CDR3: CASSLLGQGAHEQYF. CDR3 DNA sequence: TGTGCCAGCAGTTTGCTCGGACAGGGGGCGCACGAGCAGTACTTC.